This TCR beta chain is drawn from a study of vaccination effects on CD4 cells after COVID-19. As to this clone: What it recognizes is unknown.

The CDR3 extends over 17 amino acids. V was clipped by 2 bases and J by 5 bases; unmatched bases: 11. Germline V lookup: CDR1 MNHEY, CDR2 SVGEGT. It was after approximately 10 days of culture that CD4+ T cells were isolated. As their vaccination, participants received two doses of either BNT162b2 or mRNA-1273. TCRdb keeps only in-frame clones here, not all; method: immunoSEQ multiplex PCR. The table lists fewer than 75,000 clones, 78% of them singletons. Sequencing was performed on CD4+ T cells from PBMCs cultured without peptide, taken after COVID-19 vaccination. The chain couples TRBV6-2 or TRBV6-3 to TRBJ1-5, with 8 bases fitting TRBD1. The clonotype comes from a human donor who received a COVID-19 vaccine. CDR3 DNA: TGTGCCAGCAGTTACACAAAGACAGGGGCGGATGATCAGCCCCAGCATTTT. Translation gives CASSYTKTGADDQPQHF.